The sequence of this TCR beta chain was determined in a study of radiation and T cells in renal cell carcinoma. Study context: Nephrectomy followed 15 Gy stereotactic body radiation by 4 weeks.

The repertoire was sequenced with immunoSEQ multiplex PCR; TCRdb's copy has only in-frame clones and lacks some. This sample yields 130,000 or so clones, of which approximately 87% are seen a single time; approximately 24% belongs to the top ten. This clone was picked up one time. Time point: baseline pretreatment blood. Treatment indicated: 15 Gy SBRT to primary tumor, nephrectomy 4 weeks later. Radiation-treated patients gave blood at baseline, week 2 and week 4. The source was blood, collected from a patient whose treatment included radiotherapy and nephrectomy. The TCR originated in a woman between 50 and 59 years old with renal cell carcinoma.

DNA of the CDR3: TGTGCCAGCAGCTTAGTGGCCAGGGATAATGAAAAACTGTTTTTT. As protein: CASSLVARDNEKLFF. This rearrangement joins TRBV7-2 to TRBJ1-4; tentative D call: TRBD1 (5 bases). The CDR3 covers 15 residues. Germline V gene data show CDR1 as SGHTA and CDR2 as FQGNSA. Trimming took 1 base from V and 4 from J, leaving 10 bases between them.